One sample yielded the 15 T cell receptor beta chains listed below, sequenced in a study of identical twins. Each CDR3 protein is one row after TCRdb ran MiXCR on the 5' RACE reads. The sample shows approximately 240,000 distinct CDR3 sequences, over 12% of them seen only once. Sequencing input: memory (CD45RO+) T cells sorted from blood. The source of these receptors is a woman in her late teens or twenties in good health.

This clonotype was detected only a few times. The CDR3 is CASSLSGGVRSEKLFF. The DNA of the CDR3 is TGTGCCAGCAGCTTGAGTGGAGGGGTCCGGAGTGAAAAACTGTTTTTT. The chain employs TRBV5-5 and TRBJ1-4; the D gene is possibly TRBD1 (5 bases). The germline V gene has CDR1 SGHKS and CDR2 YYEKEE (reference sequence). The ends were cut back, 1 base at V and 7 bases at J, with 17 bases in the middle. CDR3 size: 16 residues. The whole variable domain, filled in from reference TRBV5-5 and TRBJ1-4, reads DAGVTQSPTHLIKTRGQQVTLRCSPISGHKSVSWYQQVLGQGPQFIFQYYEKEERGRGNFPDRFSARQFPNYSSELNVNALLLGDSALYLCASSLSGGVRSEKLFFGSGTQLSVL.

The chain couples TRBV29-1 to TRBJ1-2; perhaps TRBD1 as D (5 bases). Germline loops: CDR1 SQVTM, CDR2 ANQGSEA. The CDR3 runs to 13 residues. V lost 4 bases and J 4 bases, leaving 13 bases between the germline ends. DNA for the CDR3: TGCAGCGTTGTATCGGTAGGGGTCTATGGCTACACCTTC. Translation: CSVVSVGVYGYTF.

V usage is TRBV7-2 and J usage is TRBJ2-1, with TRBD2 matching 9 bases. There are 17 residues in the CDR3. In germline, CDR1 is SGHTA, CDR2 FQGNSA. The J segment lost 3 bases and the V segment lost 0 bases, leaving 6 bases of the junction unmatched. The CDR3 DNA sequence: TGTGCCAGCAGCTTAGCTGCTAGCGGGGTATACTACAATGAGCAGTTCTTC. Protein product: CASSLAASGVYYNEQFF.

A word on this clonotype: This may arise from a read error, as a much more abundant clone is one base away. The genes are TRBV12-3 or TRBV12-4 and TRBJ2-3; 15 bases are a match to TRBD2. The CDR3 contains 16 residues. CDR3 bases: TGTGCCAGCAGGCCTGGGACTAGCGGGAGGTCAGATACGCATTATTTT. Its protein product is CASRPGTSGRSDTHYF.

The chain carries TRBV20-1 and TRBJ2-3; 8 bases line up with TRBD2. Per germline, CDR1 DFQATT and CDR2 SNEGSKA (reference sequence). Trimming cost V 5 bases and J 4 bases; bases outside gene matches: 8. The CDR3 totals 14 residues. This chain's CDR3 is CSAPSGGPADTQYF. The CDR3 nucleotides are TGCAGTGCTCCAAGCGGGGGCCCCGCAGATACGCAGTATTTT.

The rearrangement links TRBV18 to TRBJ2-5; D is ambiguous. Germline values: CDR1 KGHSH, CDR2 LQKENI. This CDR3 region has 14 residues. V gave up 2 bases and J gave up 2 bases, with 9 bases separating them. CDR3 nucleotide sequence: TGTGCCAGCTCACCAGTCAACCCTCAAGAGACCCAGTACTTC. This gives the protein CASSPVNPQETQYF.

This clonotype was picked up many times. J is TRBJ2-2 and V is TRBV2; 7 bases align to TRBD1. V trimming: 9 bases; J trimming: 1 base; junction bases outside the gene matches: 8. Germline V gives CDR1 SNHLY, CDR2 FYNNEI. CDR3 length: 15 amino acids. The chain's CDR3 is CASTGDRVNTGELFF. CDR3 bases: TGTGCCAGTACAGGCGACAGGGTGAACACCGGGGAGCTGTTTTTT.

This chain connects TRBV2 to TRBJ2-7; 12 positions agree with TRBD2. The CDR3 totals 16 residues. The trim removed 0 bases at V and 3 bases at J, leaving 3 bases unmatched. CDR1 is SNHLY and CDR2 is FYNNEI in the germline V gene. The CDR3 loop is CASSEASLAGGYEQYF. The CDR3 DNA follows: TGTGCCAGCAGTGAAGCGTCACTAGCGGGAGGCTACGAGCAGTACTTC.

The rearrangement joins TRBV20-1 to TRBJ2-2, with D perhaps assigned TRBD1 or TRBD2 (6 bases each). V was clipped by 2 bases and J by 4 bases, with 11 bases between them. From germline, CDR1 is DFQATT and CDR2 SNEGSKA (reference sequence). The CDR3 is 14 residues long. The CDR3, as DNA: TGCAGTGCTAGAAGGGGGGAGGCCACCGGGGAGCTGTTTTTT. Translated: CSARRGEATGELFF.

V and J are TRBV10-1 and TRBJ2-2, with 8 bases matching TRBD1. V shed 3 bases, J shed 5 bases, and the junction held 2 bases outside the gene matches. CDR3 length: 14 amino acids. Germline V gene sequence: CDR1 WNHNN, CDR2 SYGVQD (reference sequence). CDR3 coding DNA: TGCGCCAGCAGTGAAACAGGGGGAACCGGGGAGCTGTTTTTT. This encodes CASSETGGTGELFF.

J is TRBJ2-1 and V is TRBV27; D perhaps matches TRBD2 (5 bases). CDR3 length equals 14 residues. Germline CDR1 MNHEY, CDR2 SMNVEV (reference sequence). Trimming shortened V by 2 bases and J by 10 bases, and 15 bases separated the two germline ends. This chain's CDR3 is CASSLIPADSEQFF. The CDR3 DNA sequence: TGTGCCAGCAGTTTAATTCCTGCGGACTCGGAGCAGTTCTTC.

The V and J genes are TRBV9 and TRBJ2-5, with D tentatively TRBD2 (5 bases). The CDR3 is 15 amino acids. CDR1 SGDLS and CDR2 YYNGEE come from the germline V gene. Between the trimmed V and J ends, which lost 3 bases and 5 bases, there was a span of 17 bases. This chain's CDR3 is CASSASGTPGETQYF. CDR3 coding DNA: TGTGCCAGCAGCGCGAGCGGAACCCCGGGGGAGACCCAGTACTTC.

The chain carries TRBV7-2 and TRBJ2-1, with a weak D call TRBD2 (5 bases). The germline V gene has CDR1 SGHTA and CDR2 FQGNSA. Trimming stripped 5 bases from V and 10 bases from J, with 21 bases between. There are 15 residues in the CDR3. The CDR3 sequence: CASSKRAARGHEQFF. CDR3 nucleotide sequence: TGTGCCAGCAGCAAAAGGGCAGCCCGAGGGCACGAGCAGTTCTTC.

The CDR3 sequence is CSAFQSETRNTIYF. The CDR3 bases are TGCAGTGCATTTCAGTCAGAAACCAGAAACACCATATATTTT. This chain joins TRBV20-1 and TRBJ1-3; D is unresolved. In germline, CDR1 is DFQATT, CDR2 SNEGSKA (reference sequence). The V end was cut by 6 bases, the J end by 5 bases, with 17 bases between. The CDR3 contains 14 residues.

There are a few counts of this clonotype. The chain employs TRBV10-3 and TRBJ2-2; D is uncertain. CDR1 and CDR2 from the germline V gene are ENHRY and SYGVKD. V was trimmed by 11 bases and J by 0 bases, leaving 7 bases between them. The CDR3 is made up of 12 amino acids. The CDR3 DNA reads as TGTGCCGTCGGGTCGAACACCGGGGAGCTGTTTTTT. This translates into CAVGSNTGELFF.